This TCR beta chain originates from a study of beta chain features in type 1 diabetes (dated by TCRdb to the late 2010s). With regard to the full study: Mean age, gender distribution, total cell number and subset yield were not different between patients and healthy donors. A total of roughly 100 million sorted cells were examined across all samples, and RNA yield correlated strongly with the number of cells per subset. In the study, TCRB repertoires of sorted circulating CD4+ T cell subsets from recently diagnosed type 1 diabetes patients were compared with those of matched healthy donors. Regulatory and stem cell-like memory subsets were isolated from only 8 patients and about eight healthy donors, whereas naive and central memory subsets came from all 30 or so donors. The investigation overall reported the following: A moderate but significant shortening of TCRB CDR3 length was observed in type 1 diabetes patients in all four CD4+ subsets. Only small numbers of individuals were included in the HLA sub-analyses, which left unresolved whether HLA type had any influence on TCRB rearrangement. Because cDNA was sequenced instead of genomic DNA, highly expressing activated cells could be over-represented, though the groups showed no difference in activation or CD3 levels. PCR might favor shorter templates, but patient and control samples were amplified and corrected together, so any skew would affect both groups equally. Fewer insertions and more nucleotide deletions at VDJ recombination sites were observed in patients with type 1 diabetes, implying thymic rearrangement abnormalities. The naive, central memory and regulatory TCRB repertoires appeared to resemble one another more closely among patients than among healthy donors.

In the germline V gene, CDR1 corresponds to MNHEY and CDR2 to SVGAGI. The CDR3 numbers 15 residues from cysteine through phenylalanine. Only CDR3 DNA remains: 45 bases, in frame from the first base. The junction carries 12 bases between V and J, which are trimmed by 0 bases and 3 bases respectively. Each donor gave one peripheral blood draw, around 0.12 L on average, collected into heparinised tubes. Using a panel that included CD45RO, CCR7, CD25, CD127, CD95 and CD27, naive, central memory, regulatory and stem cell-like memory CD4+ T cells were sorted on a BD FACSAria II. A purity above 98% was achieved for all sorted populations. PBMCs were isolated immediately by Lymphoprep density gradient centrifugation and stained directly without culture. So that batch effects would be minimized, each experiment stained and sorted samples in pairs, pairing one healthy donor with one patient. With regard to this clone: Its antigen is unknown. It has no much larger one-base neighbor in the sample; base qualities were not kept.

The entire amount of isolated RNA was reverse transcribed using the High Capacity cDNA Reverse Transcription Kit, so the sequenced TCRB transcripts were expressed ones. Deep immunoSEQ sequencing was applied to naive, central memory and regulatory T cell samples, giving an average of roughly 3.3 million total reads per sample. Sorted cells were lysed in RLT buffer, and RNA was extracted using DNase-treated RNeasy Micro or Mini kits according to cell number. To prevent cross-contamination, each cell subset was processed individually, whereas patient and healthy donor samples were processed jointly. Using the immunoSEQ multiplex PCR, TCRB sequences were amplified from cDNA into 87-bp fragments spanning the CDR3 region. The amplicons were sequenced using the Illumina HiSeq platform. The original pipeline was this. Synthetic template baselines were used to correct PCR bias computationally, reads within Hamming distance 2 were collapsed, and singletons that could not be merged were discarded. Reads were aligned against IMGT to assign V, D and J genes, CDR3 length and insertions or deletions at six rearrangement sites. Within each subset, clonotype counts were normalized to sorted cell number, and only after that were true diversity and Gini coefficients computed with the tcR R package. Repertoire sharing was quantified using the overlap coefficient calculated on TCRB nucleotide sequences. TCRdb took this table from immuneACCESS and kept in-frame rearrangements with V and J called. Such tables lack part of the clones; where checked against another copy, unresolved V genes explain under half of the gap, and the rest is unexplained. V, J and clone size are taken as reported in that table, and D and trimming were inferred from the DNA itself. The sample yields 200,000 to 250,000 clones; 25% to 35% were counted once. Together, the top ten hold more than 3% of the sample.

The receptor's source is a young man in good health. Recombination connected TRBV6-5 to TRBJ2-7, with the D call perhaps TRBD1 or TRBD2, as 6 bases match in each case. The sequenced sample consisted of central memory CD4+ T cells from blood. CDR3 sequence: CASSYSEGRGYEQYF. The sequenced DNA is TGTGCCAGCAGTTACTCGGAGGGCAGGGGCTACGAGCAGTACTTC.